This T cell receptor beta chain was captured by sequencing in a study of T-cell reconstitution after alpha-beta-depleted transplantation in children. Study-wide findings and caveats: Reports say that about two months after transplant, the alpha-beta T cells came out of several hundred graft clones that had expanded. From newly produced T cells came most of the T-cell counts and diversity one year after transplant.

Trimming stripped 5 bases from V and 6 bases from J, with 13 bases between. The CDR3 contains 13 residues. Germline CDR1 SQVTM, CDR2 ANQGSEA. This clonotype was detected a few times. Its antigen is not known. A TCRbeta library incorporating unique molecular identifiers was prepared. TCRdb re-called the PCR reads through MiXCR, storing one row per CDR3 protein. The table shows about 210,000 distinct CDR3 sequences, with roughly a sixth occurring only once. Sequencing was performed on PBMCs, mostly from graft donor cells, taken 360 days after TCRalphabeta/CD19-depleted stem cell transplant. The TCR comes from a male patient aged 2-10 years who had a stem cell transplant for acute lymphoblastic leukemia, so the T cells may come from the graft donor. This chain uses TRBV29-1 with TRBJ2-2; possible D gene TRBD2, 6 bases. The CDR3, as DNA: TGCAGCGTTCGGGGGAATTGGGCCGGGGAGCTGTTTTTT. Its protein product is CSVRGNWAGELFF.